The entry below gives a single TCR beta chain sequence along with its context. The antigen is unknown. After removal of 5 bases from V and 8 bases from J, the junction contained 10 bases not matched to a gene. CDR3 length: 15 residues. Per germline, CDR1 SGHTS and CDR2 YDEGEE. This entry belongs to a study of shared clonotypes between healthy human individuals. Notes on the study in general: Naive subsets usually exceeded memory subsets in estimated richness.

Adult donors, all healthy and HIV-negative, had no recent acute infections or vaccinations. Naive CD45RA+ and memory CD45RA-negative subsets were split from CD4+ cells. Libraries were prepared by immunoSEQ multiplex PCR; TCRdb keeps only in-frame clonotypes and omits some of them. The data contain 1.4 million or so clones, approximately 98.5% of them singletons. This TCR derives from a man aged 25-45 years in good health. The sample was naive CD4+ T cells sorted from blood. The subset is: CD45RA+ positively selected. The chain uses TRBV5-8 and TRBJ2-1; 10 nucleotides align to TRBD2. The CDR3 DNA follows: TGTGCCAGCAGTCTAGCGGGAGATACTTTCGATGAGCAGTTCTTC. It specifies CASSLAGDTFDEQFF. Variable domain in full (rest from reference TRBV5-8 and TRBJ2-1): EAGVTQSPTHLIKTRGQQATLRCSPISGHTSVYWYQQALGLGLQFLLWYDEGEERNRGNFPPRFSGRQFPNYSSELNVNALELEDSALYLCASSLAGDTFDEQFFGPGTRLTVL.